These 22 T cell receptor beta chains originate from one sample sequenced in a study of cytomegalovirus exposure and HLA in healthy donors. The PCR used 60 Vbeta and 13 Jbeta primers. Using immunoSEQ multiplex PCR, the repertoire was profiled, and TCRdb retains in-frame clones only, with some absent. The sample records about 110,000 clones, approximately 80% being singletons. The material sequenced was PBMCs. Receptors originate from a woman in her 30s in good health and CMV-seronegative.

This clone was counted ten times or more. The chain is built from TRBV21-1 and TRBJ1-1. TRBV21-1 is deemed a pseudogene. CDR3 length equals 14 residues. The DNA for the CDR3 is TGTGCCAGCAGCAAAGAGCGGGACAACACTGAAGCTTTCTTT. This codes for CASSKERDNTEAFF.

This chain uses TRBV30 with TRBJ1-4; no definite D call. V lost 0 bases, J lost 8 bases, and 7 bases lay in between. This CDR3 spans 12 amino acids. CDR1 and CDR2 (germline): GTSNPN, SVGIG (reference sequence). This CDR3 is CAWSVLREKLFF. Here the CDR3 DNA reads TGTGCCTGGAGTGTACTCCGGGAAAAACTGTTTTTT.

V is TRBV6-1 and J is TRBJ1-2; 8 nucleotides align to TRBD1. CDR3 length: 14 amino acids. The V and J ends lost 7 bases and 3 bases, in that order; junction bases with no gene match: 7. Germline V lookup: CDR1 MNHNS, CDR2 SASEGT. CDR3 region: CASTSTGAYYGYTF. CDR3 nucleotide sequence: TGTGCCAGCACTTCGACAGGGGCCTACTATGGCTACACCTTC.

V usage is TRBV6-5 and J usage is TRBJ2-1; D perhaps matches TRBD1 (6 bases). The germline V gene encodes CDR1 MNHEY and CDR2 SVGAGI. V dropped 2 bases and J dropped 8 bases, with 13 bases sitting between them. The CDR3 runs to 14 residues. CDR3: CASSYTADRYEQFF. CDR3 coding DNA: TGTGCCAGCAGTTACACGGCAGACAGGTATGAGCAGTTCTTC.

For the CDR3, the DNA is TGTGCCAGCAGTGAAGACATGAACAATGAGCAGTTCTTC. It encodes CASSEDMNNEQFF. The chain combines TRBV2 with TRBJ2-1; D gene ambiguous. Trimming removed 1 base at V and 5 bases at J, with 6 bases between. Looked up from germline, CDR1 is SNHLY and CDR2 is FYNNEI. The CDR3 is 13 residues long.

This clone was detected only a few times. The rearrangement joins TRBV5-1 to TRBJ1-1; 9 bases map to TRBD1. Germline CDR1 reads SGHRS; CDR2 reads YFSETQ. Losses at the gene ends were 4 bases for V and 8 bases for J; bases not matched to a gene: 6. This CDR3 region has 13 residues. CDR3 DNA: TGCGCCAGCAGCCGACAGGGGGAGGTAGAAGCTTTCTTT. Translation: CASSRQGEVEAFF.

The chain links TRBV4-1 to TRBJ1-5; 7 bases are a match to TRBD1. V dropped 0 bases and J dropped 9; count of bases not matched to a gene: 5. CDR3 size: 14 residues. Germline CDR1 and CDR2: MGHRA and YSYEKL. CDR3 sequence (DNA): TGCGCCAGCAGCCAAGAACCAGGGGGGCTGCCCCAGCATTTT. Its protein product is CASSQEPGGLPQHF.

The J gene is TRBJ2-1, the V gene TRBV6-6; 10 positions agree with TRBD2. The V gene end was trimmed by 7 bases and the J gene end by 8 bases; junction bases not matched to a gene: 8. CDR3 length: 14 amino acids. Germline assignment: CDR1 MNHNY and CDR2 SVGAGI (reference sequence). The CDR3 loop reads CASIPGLASDEQFF. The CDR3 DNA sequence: TGTGCCAGCATCCCGGGACTAGCGAGTGATGAGCAGTTCTTC.

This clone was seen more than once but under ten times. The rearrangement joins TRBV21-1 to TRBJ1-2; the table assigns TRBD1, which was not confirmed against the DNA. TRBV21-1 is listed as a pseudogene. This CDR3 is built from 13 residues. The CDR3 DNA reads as TGTGCCAGCAGCAATGGGCCCACGGAAGACTACACCTTC. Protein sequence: CASSNGPTEDYTF.

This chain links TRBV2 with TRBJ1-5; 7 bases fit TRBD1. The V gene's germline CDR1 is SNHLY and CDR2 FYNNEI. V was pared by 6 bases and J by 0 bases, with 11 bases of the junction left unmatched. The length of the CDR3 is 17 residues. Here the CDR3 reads CASRGDSHPHSNQPQHF. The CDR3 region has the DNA TGTGCCAGCAGGGGGGACAGCCACCCGCATAGCAATCAGCCCCAGCATTTT. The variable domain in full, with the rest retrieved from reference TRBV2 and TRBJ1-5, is EPEVTQTPSHQVTQMGQEVILRCVPISNHLYFYWYRQILGQKVEFLVSFYNNEISEKSEIFDDQFSVERPDGSNFTLKIRSTKLEDSAMYFCASRGDSHPHSNQPQHFGDGTRLSIL.

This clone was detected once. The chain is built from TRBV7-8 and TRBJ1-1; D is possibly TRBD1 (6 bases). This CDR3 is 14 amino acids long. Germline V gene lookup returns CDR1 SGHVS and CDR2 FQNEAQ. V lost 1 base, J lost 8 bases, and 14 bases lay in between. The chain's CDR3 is CASSLVWGPREAFF. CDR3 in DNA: TGTGCCAGCAGCTTAGTTTGGGGGCCGCGGGAAGCTTTCTTT.

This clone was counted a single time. Here the CDR3 reads CASRNRDSLNSPLHF. The CDR3 coding sequence is TGTGCCAGCAGAAACCGGGACAGCCTAAATTCACCCCTCCACTTT. The genes are TRBV6-6 and TRBJ1-6, with TRBD1 matching 7 bases. Unmatched junction bases numbered 9, after V lost 6 bases and J lost 7 bases. This CDR3 contains 15 residues. Germline V CDR1 and CDR2: MNHNY, SVGAGI (reference sequence).

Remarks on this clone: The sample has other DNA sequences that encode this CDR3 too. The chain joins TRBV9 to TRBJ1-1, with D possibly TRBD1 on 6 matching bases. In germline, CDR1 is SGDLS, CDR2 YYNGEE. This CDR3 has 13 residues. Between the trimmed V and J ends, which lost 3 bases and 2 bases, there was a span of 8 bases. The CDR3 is CASSAQGNTEAFF. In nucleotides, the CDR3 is TGTGCCAGCAGCGCACAGGGCAACACTGAAGCTTTCTTT. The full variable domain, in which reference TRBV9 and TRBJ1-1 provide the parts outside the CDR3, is DSGVTQTPKHLITATGQRVTLRCSPRSGDLSVYWYQQSLDQGLQFLIQYYNGEERAKGNILERFSAQQFPDLHSELNLSSLELGDSALYFCASSAQGNTEAFFGQGTRLTVV.

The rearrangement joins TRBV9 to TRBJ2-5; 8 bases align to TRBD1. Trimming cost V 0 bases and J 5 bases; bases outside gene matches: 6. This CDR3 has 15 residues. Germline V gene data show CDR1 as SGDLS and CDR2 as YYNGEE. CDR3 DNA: TGTGCCAGCAGCGTAGTGGCTACAGGGGGGGAGACCCAGTACTTC. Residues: CASSVVATGGETQYF. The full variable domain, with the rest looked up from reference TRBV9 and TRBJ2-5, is DSGVTQTPKHLITATGQRVTLRCSPRSGDLSVYWYQQSLDQGLQFLIQYYNGEERAKGNILERFSAQQFPDLHSELNLSSLELGDSALYFCASSVVATGGETQYFGPGTRLLVL.

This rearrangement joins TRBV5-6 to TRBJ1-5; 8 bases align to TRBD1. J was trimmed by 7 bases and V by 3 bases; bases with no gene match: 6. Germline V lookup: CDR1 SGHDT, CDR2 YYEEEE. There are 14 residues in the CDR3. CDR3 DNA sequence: TGTGCCAGCAGCTCCGGACAGGGAGGGCAGCCCCAGCATTTT. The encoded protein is CASSSGQGGQPQHF.

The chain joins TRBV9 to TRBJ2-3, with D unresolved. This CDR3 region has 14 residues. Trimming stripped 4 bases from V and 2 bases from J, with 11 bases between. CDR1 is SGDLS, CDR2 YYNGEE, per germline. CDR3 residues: CASSLPPFTDTQYF. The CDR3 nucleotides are TGTGCCAGCAGCCTACCGCCTTTCACAGATACGCAGTATTTT.

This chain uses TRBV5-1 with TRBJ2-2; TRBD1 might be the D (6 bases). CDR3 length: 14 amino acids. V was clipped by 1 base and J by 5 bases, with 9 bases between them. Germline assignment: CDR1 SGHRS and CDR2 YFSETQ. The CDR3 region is CASSLTGNTGELFF. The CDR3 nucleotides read TGCGCCAGCAGCTTGACAGGGAATACCGGGGAGCTGTTTTTT. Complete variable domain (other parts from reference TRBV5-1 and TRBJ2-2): KAGVTQTPRYLIKTRGQQVTLSCSPISGHRSVSWYQQTPGQGLQFLFEYFSETQRNKGNFPGRFSGRQFSNSRSEMNVSTLELGDSALYLCASSLTGNTGELFFGEGSRLTVL.

The CDR3 DNA sequence: TGTGCCAGCAGCTCCACCGGGACAGGGGGTGTTTCAGATACGCAGTATTTT. Protein: CASSSTGTGGVSDTQYF. The rearrangement uses TRBV7-9 and TRBJ2-3; 11 bases are a match to TRBD1. There are 17 residues in the CDR3. The germline V gene encodes CDR1 SEHNR and CDR2 FQNEAQ (reference sequence). The trim removed 4 bases at V and 4 bases at J, leaving 10 bases unmatched.

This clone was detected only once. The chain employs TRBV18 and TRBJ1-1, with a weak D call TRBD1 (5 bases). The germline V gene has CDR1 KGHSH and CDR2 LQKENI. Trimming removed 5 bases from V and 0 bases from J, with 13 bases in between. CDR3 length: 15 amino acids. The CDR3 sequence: CASSETTEMNTEAFF. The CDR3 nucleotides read TGTGCCAGCTCAGAAACGACAGAAATGAACACTGAAGCTTTCTTT.

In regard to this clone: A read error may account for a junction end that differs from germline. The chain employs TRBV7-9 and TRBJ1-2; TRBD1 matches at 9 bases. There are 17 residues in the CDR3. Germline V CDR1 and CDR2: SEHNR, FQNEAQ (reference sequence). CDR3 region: CSSSLDPGQGFSHGYTF. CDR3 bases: TGTTCCAGCAGCTTAGACCCCGGACAGGGGTTTTCTCATGGCTACACCTTC.

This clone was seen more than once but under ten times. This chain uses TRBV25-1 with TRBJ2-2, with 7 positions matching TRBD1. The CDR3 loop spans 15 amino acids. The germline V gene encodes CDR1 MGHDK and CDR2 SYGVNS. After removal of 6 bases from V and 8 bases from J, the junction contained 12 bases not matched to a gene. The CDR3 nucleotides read TGTGCCAGCAGCTGGGGGCCAGGGGGAGATGGGGAGCTGTTTTTT. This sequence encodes CASSWGPGGDGELFF.

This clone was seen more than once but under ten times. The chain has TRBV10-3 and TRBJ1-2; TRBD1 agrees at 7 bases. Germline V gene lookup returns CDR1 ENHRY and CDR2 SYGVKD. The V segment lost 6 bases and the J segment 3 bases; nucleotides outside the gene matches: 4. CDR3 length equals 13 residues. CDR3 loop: CAISVDRDYGYTF. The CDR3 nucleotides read TGTGCCATCAGCGTCGACAGGGACTATGGCTACACCTTC.